A single sample gave rise to the 26 T cell receptor beta chains below, sequenced in a study of cytomegalovirus exposure and HLA in healthy donors. Primers for the PCR totalled 60 Vbeta and 13 Jbeta. Some clones are missing from TCRdb's copy, which holds only in-frame ones; the method was immunoSEQ multiplex PCR. The sample lists 150,000 to 200,000 clones, about three quarters occurring once. The source material was PBMCs. The receptors derive from a woman aged 50 to 65 in good health and CMV-seropositive.

The V call is TRBV4-1, the J call TRBJ1-3; the D gene is possibly TRBD1 (6 bases). The CDR3 has 15 residues. Trimming took off 4 bases at V and 2 bases at J, with 12 bases between the two ends. Germline lookup yields CDR1 MGHRA and CDR2 YSYEKL. The CDR3 DNA is TGCGCCAGCAGCCTGGAACAGGGAACTGGAAACACCATATATTTT. Encoded protein: CASSLEQGTGNTIYF.

This chain's CDR3 is CASRPSGGALYF. The DNA of the CDR3 is TGTGCCAGCAGACCTAGCGGGGGGGCCTTGTACTTC. The genes are TRBV27 and TRBJ2-7; 12 positions agree with TRBD2. Germline CDR1 reads MNHEY; CDR2 reads SMNVEV (reference sequence). V lost 6 bases to trimming and J lost 12 bases; unmatched junction nucleotides: 6. The CDR3 consists of 12 residues.

The genes are TRBV28 and TRBJ2-7; the match to TRBD2 covers 14 bases. Germline CDR1 reads MDHEN; CDR2 reads SYDVKM. The V segment lost 5 bases and the J segment 5 bases; nucleotides outside the gene matches: 5. CDR3 length: 15 amino acids. CDR3 DNA: TGTGCCAGCAGTCTCGGGACTAGCGGGAGCCACGAGCAGTACTTC. Translation: CASSLGTSGSHEQYF.

V gene TRBV27 combines with J gene TRBJ1-2, with a weak D call TRBD1 (5 bases). The CDR3 covers 15 residues. The germline V gene has CDR1 MNHEY and CDR2 SMNVEV (reference sequence). Trimming removed 6 bases at V and 4 bases at J, with 18 bases between. The DNA of the CDR3 is TGTGCCAGCAGCATAACAGCGGGACCAGTCTATGGCTACACCTTC. This gives the protein CASSITAGPVYGYTF.

The CDR3 DNA sequence: TGTGCCAGCAGCCTCCCAAGCGAGGCCGGGGAGCTGTTTTTT. This codes for CASSLPSEAGELFF. This rearrangement joins TRBV5-4 to TRBJ2-2; D is uncertain. V was clipped by 4 bases and J by 6 bases, with 13 bases between them. The CDR3 totals 14 residues. Germline CDR1 and CDR2: SGHNT and YYREEE (reference sequence).

The chain carries TRBV4-2 and TRBJ2-1, with 7 bases matching TRBD2. This CDR3 spans 16 amino acids. V trimming: 4 bases; J trimming: 7 bases; junction bases outside the gene matches: 13. Looked up from germline, CDR1 is LGHNA and CDR2 is YNFKEQ. CDR3 DNA: TGTGCCAGCAGCCTGGGTGGCGGGAGCGGTTTGAATGAGCAGTTCTTC. This codes for CASSLGGGSGLNEQFF.

The rearrangement links TRBV15 to TRBJ2-3; D is ambiguous. Germline CDR1 LNHNV, CDR2 YYDKDF (reference sequence). This CDR3 is built from 13 residues. V lost 3 bases and J 2 bases, leaving 6 bases between the germline ends. The CDR3 bases are TGTGCCACCAGCAGTTCCCTCACAGATACGCAGTATTTT. This gives the protein CATSSSLTDTQYF.

The V and J genes are TRBV7-8 and TRBJ1-4; 7 bases are shared with TRBD1. The trim removed 0 bases at V and 8 bases at J, leaving 6 bases unmatched. Germline-derived CDR1 and CDR2 are SGHVS and FQNEAQ. The CDR3 length is 15 residues. The CDR3 sequence is CASSLALTGREKLFF. The CDR3 coding sequence is TGTGCCAGCAGCTTAGCGCTGACAGGGAGGGAAAAACTGTTTTTT.

This clone has more than one count but fewer than ten. V usage is TRBV5-1 and J usage is TRBJ1-6, with D maybe TRBD1 (5 bases). V was shortened by 3 bases and J by 7 bases, with 14 bases between the two germline ends. The germline V gene has CDR1 SGHRS and CDR2 YFSETQ. The CDR3 totals 15 residues. CDR3 amino acids: CASSSDRAENSPLHF. In DNA, the CDR3 is TGCGCCAGCAGCTCCGACAGAGCCGAGAATTCACCCCTCCACTTT.

This rearrangement joins TRBV9 to TRBJ1-2; TRBD1 might be the D (6 bases). Looked up from germline, CDR1 is SGDLS and CDR2 is YYNGEE. The length of the CDR3 is 13 residues. Trimming took off 1 base at V and 8 bases at J, with 12 bases between the two ends. This chain's CDR3 is CASSVRRGGGYTF. The CDR3 nucleotides read TGTGCCAGCAGCGTAAGAAGGGGGGGCGGCTACACCTTC.

This rearrangement joins TRBV7-9 to TRBJ2-1, with TRBD1 identical over 7 bases. CDR1 and CDR2 from the germline V gene are SEHNR and FQNEAQ (reference sequence). V was clipped by 5 bases and J by 4 bases; unmatched bases: 20. This CDR3 comprises 19 residues. The CDR3 region is CASSTRQGLPGRTYNEQFF. The CDR3 DNA sequence: TGTGCCAGCAGCACCCGACAGGGTCTACCGGGACGGACTTACAATGAGCAGTTCTTC.

The chain combines TRBV2 with TRBJ1-4, with 7 bases fitting TRBD1. The CDR3 runs to 14 residues. Trimming removed 4 bases from V and 6 bases from J; junction bases left unmatched: 5. CDR1 is SNHLY, CDR2 FYNNEI, per germline. The CDR3 loop is CASSGGGSYEKLFF. The CDR3 coding sequence is TGTGCCAGCAGTGGAGGGGGCAGTTATGAAAAACTGTTTTTT. Complete variable domain (other parts from reference TRBV2 and TRBJ1-4): EPEVTQTPSHQVTQMGQEVILRCVPISNHLYFYWYRQILGQKVEFLVSFYNNEISEKSEIFDDQFSVERPDGSNFTLKIRSTKLEDSAMYFCASSGGGSYEKLFFGSGTQLSVL.

The J gene is TRBJ1-2, the V gene TRBV2; no clear D gene. CDR1 and CDR2 (germline): SNHLY, FYNNEI. The CDR3 is made up of 13 amino acids. Trimming stripped 4 bases from V and 4 bases from J, with 10 bases between. The CDR3 spells CASSAGVGYGYTF. The CDR3 DNA reads as TGTGCCAGCAGTGCCGGGGTTGGCTATGGCTACACCTTC.

The chain joins TRBV6-5 to TRBJ1-3; D is possibly TRBD1 (6 bases). The V gene lost 0 bases and the J gene lost 4 bases, with 10 bases spanning the gap. Germline V CDR1 and CDR2: MNHEY, SVGAGI. There are 15 residues in the CDR3. Written as DNA, the CDR3 is TGTGCCAGCAGTTACTCGGGGGCAGCAGGAAACACCATATATTTT. Protein product: CASSYSGAAGNTIYF.

The chain joins TRBV28 to TRBJ2-5; TRBD1 might be the D (5 bases). Trimming shortened V by 5 bases and J by 4 bases, and 11 bases separated the two germline ends. Germline loops: CDR1 MDHEN, CDR2 SYDVKM. The CDR3 length is 13 residues. The CDR3 nucleotides are TGTGCCAGCAGTCCCAGGGTTTCAGAGACCCAGTACTTC. It yields the protein CASSPRVSETQYF.

This clone has only one observation. This sample also contains other DNA sequences that code for the same CDR3. For the CDR3, the DNA is TGTGCCAGCAGCTTAGGAGGGATGGGAGTGAACACTGAAGCTTTCTTT. It codes for CASSLGGMGVNTEAFF. The gene calls are TRBV7-2 and TRBJ1-1; D is unclear. CDR3 length: 16 amino acids. Germline CDR1 reads SGHTA; CDR2 reads FQGNSA. V was pared by 1 base and J by 0 bases, with 12 bases between.

The genes are TRBV6-6 and TRBJ1-2; D gene unclear. V lost 6 bases and J 6 bases, leaving 17 bases between the germline ends. Germline loops: CDR1 MNHNY, CDR2 SVGAGI (reference sequence). This CDR3 is 14 amino acids long. CDR3: CASSSIGGENGYTF. For the CDR3, the DNA is TGTGCCAGCAGCTCCATTGGCGGGGAGAATGGCTACACCTTC.

The chain has TRBV14 and TRBJ2-7, with D possibly matching TRBD2 (5 bases). CDR1 is SGHDN and CDR2 is FVKESK in the germline V gene. V was shortened by 2 bases and J by 4 bases, with 12 bases between the two germline ends. CDR3 length: 14 amino acids. CDR3 sequence: CASSQNPGMYEQYF. CDR3 in DNA: TGTGCCAGCAGCCAAAATCCGGGGATGTACGAGCAGTACTTC.

The CDR3 DNA sequence: TGTGCCAGTAGAGGGACAGTGGGCTATGGCTACACCTTC. Residues: CASRGTVGYGYTF. The rearrangement joins TRBV19 to TRBJ1-2, with TRBD1 identical over 7 bases. Trimming cost V 6 bases and J 4 bases; bases outside gene matches: 5. From germline, CDR1 is LNHDA and CDR2 SQIVND (reference sequence). The CDR3 runs 13 residues.

This sequence joins TRBV5-1 and TRBJ2-2, with 9 positions matching TRBD1. The CDR3 runs to 21 residues. V lost 3 bases and J lost 6; bases outside the gene matches: 24. Looked up from germline, CDR1 is SGHRS and CDR2 is YFSETQ. DNA for the CDR3: TGCGCCAGCAGCTCGCCAAGCCCCGGGACAGGGTCCCAGTTTTTCTCCGGGGAGCTGTTTTTT. Its protein product is CASSSPSPGTGSQFFSGELFF.

CDR3 loop: CASSLTSGAYEQYF. Here the CDR3 DNA reads TGTGCCAGCAGCTTAACTAGCGGGGCCTACGAGCAGTACTTC. V gene TRBV7-2 combines with J gene TRBJ2-7, with 10 bases fitting TRBD2. CDR1 is SGHTA, CDR2 FQGNSA, per germline. Trimming removed 2 bases from V and 2 bases from J; junction bases left unmatched: 0. The CDR3 is 14 amino acids.

The gene calls are TRBV15 and TRBJ2-3; maybe TRBD2 (6 bases). Germline V lookup: CDR1 LNHNV, CDR2 YYDKDF (reference sequence). The V and J ends lost 5 bases and 2 bases respectively, with 14 bases between them. The length of the CDR3 is 15 residues. The CDR3 reads CATSGAGGYTDTQYF. The CDR3 DNA reads as TGTGCCACCAGCGGCGCCGGGGGATACACAGATACGCAGTATTTT.

The chain recombines TRBV19 with TRBJ2-1; TRBD2 is a possible D gene (6 bases). The CDR3 spans 12 residues. Germline V gene data show CDR1 as LNHDA and CDR2 as SQIVND (reference sequence). Trimming took 8 bases from V and 9 from J, leaving 14 bases between them. The CDR3 region has the DNA TGTGCCAGTTGTAAACGGGAGATTGAGCAGTTCTTC. Protein sequence: CASCKREIEQFF.

CDR3 loop: CASSPSGGPLSWEQFF. The CDR3 region has the DNA TGTGCCAGCAGCCCTAGCGGGGGGCCCCTCAGTTGGGAGCAGTTCTTC. The chain has TRBV13 and TRBJ2-1; 11 positions agree with TRBD2. V lost 5 bases, J lost 10 bases, and 13 bases stayed unmatched. The germline V gene has CDR1 PRHDT and CDR2 FYEKMQ (reference sequence). CDR3 size: 16 residues. Complete variable domain (other parts from reference TRBV13 and TRBJ2-1): AAGVIQSPRHLIKEKRETATLKCYPIPRHDTVYWYQQGPGQDPQFLISFYEKMQSDKGSIPDRFSAQQFSDYHSELNMSSLELGDSALYFCASSPSGGPLSWEQFFGPGTRLTVL.

This clone was detected once. The J gene is TRBJ1-1, the V gene TRBV2; tentative D call: TRBD1 (5 bases). The V and J ends lost 6 bases and 4 bases respectively, with 18 bases between them. This CDR3 is built from 15 residues. The germline CDR1 and CDR2 sequences are SNHLY and FYNNEI. CDR3 DNA sequence: TGTGCCAGCAGCAATATCCAGGGTCCCGGCACTGAAGCTTTCTTT. Translated, it gives CASSNIQGPGTEAFF.

The chain has TRBV19 and TRBJ2-6, with 8 bases lining up with TRBD1. From germline, CDR1 is LNHDA and CDR2 SQIVND (reference sequence). The length of the CDR3 is 17 residues. V was pared by 4 bases and J by 4 bases, with 9 bases of the junction left unmatched. The CDR3 is CASSNLRTGMGANVLTF. CDR3 nucleotides: TGTGCCAGTAGTAACTTAAGGACAGGGATGGGGGCCAACGTCCTGACTTTC.